This is a list of T cell receptor beta chains from one sample in a study of glioma-infiltrating T cells after dendritic cell vaccination. Only in-frame clones appear in the TCRdb table, and some are missing; sequencing was by immunoSEQ multiplex PCR. The sample lists 99,000 or so clones, roughly 90% occurring once. The specimen comprised blood, sampled after dendritic cell vaccination. The receptor set was obtained from a human donor with glioblastoma. Both conserved end residues are trimmed from each CDR3.

TRBV5-1	TRBJ2-3	ASSTGASGPTDTQY
TRBV15	TRBJ1-5	ATSIGTLSNQPQH
TRBV19	TRBJ1-6	ASSVSGTAINSPLH
TRBV5-1	TRBJ1-6	ASSLGERNSPLH
TRBV30	TRBJ1-1	AWSAQTGPNTEAF
TRBV30	TRBJ2-1	AWSPRGGSYNEQF
TRBV21-1	TRBJ2-7	ASSTRDRGSYEQY
TRBV12-5	TRBJ1-5	ASGNGGNQPQH
TRBV19	TRBJ1-5	ASSMEGGGGQPQH
TRBV5-6	TRBJ1-6	ASSLNRSPYNSPLH
TRBV5-1	TRBJ2-7	ASGTSGTYEQY
TRBV12-5	TRBJ2-2	ASGFGVTGELF
TRBV5-1	TRBJ1-1	ASSPGTGWTEAF
TRBV30	TRBJ2-7	AWSVLGTGIYEQY